The rows below give T cell receptor beta chains drawn from one sample of a study of Ad26.COV2.S vaccination and SARS-CoV-2 variants. Profiled with immunoSEQ multiplex PCR; TCRdb holds only in-frame clones, not every one. This sample has about 280,000 clones, with around 87% found just once. The specimen comprised peripheral blood, sampled in a trial of Ad26.COV2.S vaccine versus placebo. Receptors originate from a person aged 18-65 years who received the Ad26.COV2.S COVID-19 vaccine or a placebo. Both conserved end residues are part of each CDR3. Fields, in order: CDR3 length, clone size, V gene, D gene, J gene, CDR3 protein, CDR3 DNA. The D gene is left open where the match is weak. The size of a clone is reported for some rows only, either as once, few or many, or as a class for expanded clones.

15	once	TRBV20-1	TRBD2	TRBJ2-7	CSASLLAGGRLEQYF	TGCAGTGCTAGTCTCCTAGCGGGAGGAAGGCTCGAGCAGTACTTC
12	few	TRBV10-3	-	TRBJ2-5	CANTTGKETQYF	TGTGCCAACACCACAGGGAAAGAGACCCAGTACTTC
11	-	TRBV19	TRBD1	TRBJ2-7	CASSMVGGQSF	TGTGCCAGTAGTATGGTTGGGGGACAGAGTTTC
13	few	TRBV7-3	-	TRBJ1-5	CASSPLPNQPQHF	TGTGCCAGCAGCCCTTTACCGAATCAGCCCCAGCATTTT
15	-	TRBV11-2	-	TRBJ2-3	CASSLGGTPGDTQYF	TGTGCCAGCAGCTTAGGGGGGACTCCAGGGGATACGCAGTATTTT
12	-	TRBV5-4	-	TRBJ2-3	CASSLEVDTQYF	TGTGCCAGCAGCTTGGAGGTAGATACGCAGTATTTT
15	-	TRBV7-9	-	TRBJ1-6	CASSLSRAGNSPLHF	TGTGCCAGCAGCTTATCCCGGGCAGGAAATTCACCCCTCCACTTT
15	-	TRBV19	-	TRBJ1-5	CASSIARQSNQPQHF	TGTGCCAGTAGTATAGCCCGACAGAGCAATCAGCCCCAGCATTTT
16	-	TRBV6-5	-	TRBJ2-7	CASSYSKGRGAYEQYF	TGTGCCAGCAGTTACTCGAAGGGCAGGGGGGCCTACGAGCAGTACTTC
17	-	TRBV9	-	TRBJ2-1	CASSAMRTTHFYNEQFF	TGTGCCAGCAGCGCCATGCGGACAACCCACTTCTACAATGAGCAGTTCTTC
14	-	TRBV2	-	TRBJ1-1	CASGQRSMNTEAFF	TGTGCCAGCGGACAGCGGTCTATGAACACTGAAGCTTTCTTT
13	-	TRBV10-1	-	TRBJ2-3	CASRSQGADTQYF	TGCGCCAGCAGGTCCCAGGGAGCAGATACGCAGTATTTT
15	-	TRBV30	TRBD1	TRBJ1-2	CAWSVPGTGIYGYTF	TGTGCCTGGAGTGTACCCGGGACAGGGATCTATGGCTACACCTTC
15	-	TRBV6-5	-	TRBJ2-2	CASSPGALNTGELFF	TGTGCCAGCAGCCCCGGGGCCCTGAACACCGGGGAGCTGTTTTTT
15	once	TRBV11-2	TRBD2	TRBJ2-1	CASSSGLAGGNEQFF	TGTGCCAGCAGCTCGGGACTAGCGGGAGGTAATGAGCAGTTCTTC
12	-	TRBV10-2	-	TRBJ1-6	CASSETRVYLHF	TGCGCCAGCAGCGAAACCAGGGTTTACCTCCACTTT
15	-	TRBV10-3	-	TRBJ2-5	CAISKGTARGETQYF	TGTGCCATCAGTAAAGGGACTGCCAGGGGAGAGACCCAGTACTTC
16	-	TRBV25-1	TRBD1	TRBJ1-3	CASSAWGQGSGNTIYF	TGTGCCAGCAGTGCATGGGGACAGGGGTCTGGAAACACCATATATTTT
17	-	TRBV19	-	TRBJ2-2	CASSIDVGTANTGELFF	TGTGCCAGTAGTATAGATGTGGGGACCGCGAACACCGGGGAGCTGTTTTTT
15	-	TRBV28	TRBD2	TRBJ2-7	CASSSPAGGTYEQYF	TGTGCCAGCAGTTCCCCAGCGGGGGGGACCTACGAGCAGTACTTC
11	-	TRBV7-3	-	TRBJ2-1	CASSLGREQFF	TGTGCCAGTTCTTTGGGGCGGGAGCAGTTCTTC
17	-	TRBV5-1	-	TRBJ1-6	CASSRDPGGTINSPLHF	TGCGCCAGCAGCCGGGACCCGGGGGGGACGATTAATTCACCCCTCCACTTT
16	-	TRBV4-1	-	TRBJ2-6	CASSQVGTSGANVLTF	TGCGCCAGCAGCCAAGTAGGGACATCTGGGGCCAACGTCCTGACTTTC
19	-	TRBV7-8	TRBD1	TRBJ1-5	CASSPRDSLFGGSNQPQHF	TGTGCCAGCAGCCCCCGGGACAGTCTTTTCGGCGGTAGCAATCAGCCCCAGCATTTT
13	-	TRBV27	-	TRBJ1-1	CASRKGWNTEAFF	TGTGCCAGCAGAAAGGGGTGGAACACTGAAGCTTTCTTT
14	few	TRBV6-1	TRBD1	TRBJ1-1	CASSSQGLNTEAFF	TGTGCCAGCAGTTCACAGGGGTTGAACACTGAAGCTTTCTTT
16	-	TRBV19	-	TRBJ1-5	CASSGGLGNSNQPQHF	TGTGCCAGTTCTGGCGGATTGGGAAATAGCAATCAGCCCCAGCATTTT
10	once	TRBV21-1	-	TRBJ2-5	CASSGGTQYF	TGTGCCAGTAGCGGGGGGACCCAGTACTTC
15	-	TRBV27	TRBD2	TRBJ2-1	CASSLDLAGGTEQFF	TGTGCCAGCAGTTTAGATCTAGCGGGGGGAACGGAGCAGTTCTTC
15	-	TRBV3-1/TRBV3-2	-	TRBJ2-5	CASSQGHPRGKTQYF	TGTGCCAGCAGCCAAGGGCACCCCAGAGGGAAGACCCAGTACTTC
12	-	TRBV10-3	-	TRBJ2-1	CAISPENNEQFF	TGTGCCATCAGCCCAGAAAACAATGAGCAGTTCTTC
14	few	TRBV3-1/TRBV3-2	-	TRBJ1-4	CASSQAWAREKLFF	TGTGCCAGCAGCCAGGCTTGGGCGCGGGAAAAACTGTTTTTT
13	-	TRBV7-9	-	TRBJ2-2	CASSRLNTGELFF	TGTGCCAGCAGCAGGTTGAACACCGGGGAGCTGTTTTTT
14	-	TRBV3-1/TRBV3-2	-	TRBJ1-2	CASSRSLARDGYTF	TGTGCCAGCAGCCGGTCTTTGGCTCGGGATGGCTACACCTTC
13	once	TRBV10-2	-	TRBJ1-1	CASSVSDRWGAFF	TGCGCCAGCAGTGTTAGTGACCGTTGGGGAGCTTTCTTT
15	-	TRBV3-1/TRBV3-2	-	TRBJ1-4	CASSQEGRLNEKLFF	TGTGCCAGCAGCCAGGAGGGACGGCTTAATGAAAAACTGTTTTTT
13	-	TRBV27	-	TRBJ1-1	CASSPGRYTEAFF	TGTGCCAGCAGCCCTGGACGGTACACTGAAGCTTTCTTT
15	-	TRBV6-5	TRBD1	TRBJ1-2	CASSPTGSFSYGYTF	TGTGCCAGCAGCCCGACAGGGAGTTTCTCCTATGGCTACACCTTC
14	-	TRBV9	-	TRBJ2-3	CASSVGTGADTQYF	TGTGCCAGCAGCGTGGGGACTGGGGCAGATACGCAGTATTTT
15	-	TRBV19	-	TRBJ2-3	CASSISGTTTDTQYF	TGTGCCAGTAGTATATCAGGAACTACAACAGATACGCAGTATTTT
11	-	TRBV20-1	-	TRBJ2-7	CSARELGEQYF	TGCAGTGCTAGAGAGCTGGGCGAGCAGTACTTC
15	few	TRBV9	-	TRBJ1-1	CASSVSEGMNTEAFF	TGTGCCAGCAGCGTATCTGAAGGTATGAACACTGAAGCTTTCTTT
14	-	TRBV25-1	-	TRBJ2-7	CASSRHGRIYEQYF	TGTGCCAGCAGTCGCCACGGACGGATCTACGAGCAGTACTTC
17	-	TRBV7-2	TRBD1	TRBJ1-5	CASSLDRSTGSNQPQHF	TGTGCCAGCAGCTTAGATCGATCGACAGGGAGCAATCAGCCCCAGCATTTT